A selection of T cell receptor beta chains follows, all from one sample in a study of early T cells in non-severe SARS-CoV-2 infection. TCRdb re-derived calls from the 5' RACE reads in MiXCR, one entry per CDR3 protein. The table has about 40,000 distinct CDR3 sequences, roughly 5% seen once; the top ten hold approximately 4.8%. Material for sequencing was whole blood. The receptors derive from an adult who was a healthcare worker with PCR-confirmed SARS-CoV-2 infection or an uninfected control (not recorded which). CDR3s include the opening cysteine and the closing phenylalanine or tryptophan. The D gene is left open where the match is weak. Where a row states a size, it is once, few, many or the class of an expanded clone; other rows omit it.

J gene | V gene | CDR3 length | clone size | D gene | CDR3 DNA | CDR3 protein
TRBJ2-1 | TRBV20-1 | 15 | NA | NA | TGCAGTGCTTATGGTGGCGACCCTTCGTACAATGAGCAGTTCTTC | CSAYGGDPSYNEQFF
TRBJ1-5 | TRBV6-2/TRBV6-3 | 16 | many | NA | TGTGCCAGCAGTTACTCATCCAGGGTGGGCAATCAGCCCCAGCATTTT | CASSYSSRVGNQPQHF
TRBJ2-3 | TRBV3-1 | 16 | few | NA | TGTGCCAGCAGCCTAAGATCATCCCCGGTAACAGATACGCAGTATTTT | CASSLRSSPVTDTQYF
TRBJ2-7 | TRBV5-1 | 15 | many | NA | TGCGCCAGCAGCTTGGAGCCAGGGGTTCGGTACGAGCAGTACTTC | CASSLEPGVRYEQYF
TRBJ1-1 | TRBV5-1 | 12 | many | NA | TGCGCCAGCAGCCCGGGGGGTACTGAAGCTTTCTTT | CASSPGGTEAFF
TRBJ2-1 | TRBV3-1 | 13 | many | NA | TGTGCCAGCAGCCAAGCGCGGTACAATGAGCAGTTCTTC | CASSQARYNEQFF
TRBJ2-3 | TRBV19 | 13 | NA | NA | TGTGCCAGTAAGTACCCCGGCACAGATACGCAGTATTTT | CASKYPGTDTQYF
TRBJ2-7 | TRBV6-5 | 14 | many | NA | TGTGCCAGTAGAATGGATGGAACCATGGGGGAGCAGTACTTC | CASRMDGTMGEQYF
TRBJ2-6 | TRBV12-3/TRBV12-4 | 19 | many | NA | TGTGCCAGCAGCCCTTCCGGGGGAGCTGGGTTTTTTGGGGCCAACGTCCTGACTTTC | CASSPSGGAGFFGANVLTF
TRBJ2-1 | TRBV11-2 | 15 | many | NA | TGTGCCAGCAGCTTAGAGAGGGGGGGCTCGCCTGAGCAGTTCTTC | CASSLERGGSPEQFF
TRBJ2-4 | TRBV2 | 15 | many | NA | TGTGCCAGCAGTGAAGTTCAGGGGCAGGGAAACATTCAGTACTTC | CASSEVQGQGNIQYF
TRBJ2-1 | TRBV2 | 15 | few | NA | TGTGCCAGCAGCCCGGAGGAGCGGTCCTACAATGAGCAGTTCTTC | CASSPEERSYNEQFF
TRBJ2-3 | TRBV12-3/TRBV12-4 | 14 | NA | TRBD2 | TGTGCCAGCAGTATTGGACTAGCGACAGATACGCAGTATTTT | CASSIGLATDTQYF
TRBJ1-6 | TRBV20-1 | 15 | many | NA | TGCAGTGCTAGTGATTCTGGGGTGGCAGGCTCACCCCTCCACTTT | CSASDSGVAGSPLHF
TRBJ1-1 | TRBV29-1 | 12 | many | NA | TGCAGCGGGTGGGACGGAGACACTGAAGCTTTCTTT | CSGWDGDTEAFF
TRBJ1-4 | TRBV6-6 | 15 | many | NA | TGTGCCAGCAGTTTTGGGGGGGCGCTCAGTGAAAAACTGTTTTTT | CASSFGGALSEKLFF
TRBJ1-3 | TRBV6-5 | 15 | many | NA | TGTGCCAGCAGTCCTAACGAGGGGACTGGAAACACCATATATTTT | CASSPNEGTGNTIYF
TRBJ2-7 | TRBV12-3/TRBV12-4 | 17 | many | TRBD2 | TGTGCCAGCAGGCCCGGGGGATTAGCGGGGGGCCCCGACGAGCAGTACTTC | CASRPGGLAGGPDEQYF
TRBJ1-2 | TRBV29-1 | 11 | many | NA | TGCAGCGTTGATGAAGGGTACGGCTACACCTTC | CSVDEGYGYTF
TRBJ2-7 | TRBV7-2 | 15 | few | TRBD2 | TGTGCCAGCAGCTTAGGGACTAGCTTTCCCTACGAGCAGTACTTC | CASSLGTSFPYEQYF
TRBJ2-2 | TRBV11-2 | 15 | few | NA | TGTGCCAGCAGCTTAGAGGGCCCGCACACCGGGGAGCTGTTTTTT | CASSLEGPHTGELFF
TRBJ1-2 | TRBV6-1 | 14 | many | NA | TGTGCCAGCAGTGGGAGGACGGATTACTATGGCTACACCTTC | CASSGRTDYYGYTF
TRBJ2-1 | TRBV7-6 | 14 | NA | NA | TGTGCCAGCAGCTTAAATCCCGGCGGCGGTGAGCAGTTCTTC | CASSLNPGGGEQFF
TRBJ1-5 | TRBV20-1 | 14 | NA | NA | TGCAGTGCTAGTGGACAGCTAAGCAATCAGCCCCAGCATTTT | CSASGQLSNQPQHF
TRBJ2-3 | TRBV24-1 | 14 | many | NA | TGTGCCACCAGTGATTCAAAAATTGGTGATACGCAGTATTTT | CATSDSKIGDTQYF
TRBJ2-1 | TRBV7-2 | 15 | NA | NA | TGTGCCAGCAGCTTAGCGGGAGTAATGGGCAATGAGCAGTTCTTC | CASSLAGVMGNEQFF
TRBJ2-3 | TRBV5-6 | 13 | many | NA | TGTGCCAGCAGGTCGCAGGGGTCAGATACGCAGTATTTT | CASRSQGSDTQYF
TRBJ2-5 | TRBV4-1 | 16 | many | TRBD2 | TGCGCCAGCAGCGCCAGACTAGCGGCGTCCCAAGAGACCCAGTACTTC | CASSARLAASQETQYF
TRBJ2-2 | TRBV11-2 | 17 | many | NA | TGTGCCAGCAGCTTAGGAGCAGGATCGACGAACACCGGGGAGCTGTTTTTT | CASSLGAGSTNTGELFF
TRBJ2-1 | TRBV5-4 | 12 | many | NA | TGTGCCAGCAGCTTCCTATTCAATGAGCAGTTCTTC | CASSFLFNEQFF
TRBJ1-1 | TRBV18 | 13 | many | TRBD1 | TGTGCCAGCTCACCACTGGGACAGGGGGCAGCTTTCTTT | CASSPLGQGAAFF
TRBJ1-6 | TRBV30 | 13 | many | NA | TGTGCCTGGAGTCCGGGAACGGATTCACCCCTCCACTTT | CAWSPGTDSPLHF
TRBJ1-2 | TRBV29-1 | 15 | many | NA | TGCAGCGTTGACCTTAGGGCAGGGCAGGGCTATGGCTACACCTTC | CSVDLRAGQGYGYTF
TRBJ2-3 | TRBV7-2 | 14 | NA | TRBD2 | TGTGCCAGCAGCTCGACTAGCGCCACAGATACGCAGTATTTT | CASSSTSATDTQYF
TRBJ2-4 | TRBV28 | 16 | many | TRBD2 | TGTGCCAGCGGTCGACTAGCGGGAGAGGGTAGGAACATTCAGTACTTC | CASGRLAGEGRNIQYF
TRBJ1-2 | TRBV19 | 15 | many | NA | TGTGCCAGTAGTATCAGACTCGATGTTGGCTATGGCTACACCTTC | CASSIRLDVGYGYTF
TRBJ2-7 | TRBV7-2 | 16 | many | NA | TGTGCCAGCAGCTTAGGGGGGGGCGTATCCCTCTACGAGCAGTACTTC | CASSLGGGVSLYEQYF
TRBJ2-1 | TRBV6-6 | 14 | few | TRBD1 | TGTGCCAGCAGTTCTCCGGGACAGTCCAATGAGCAGTTCTTC | CASSSPGQSNEQFF
TRBJ2-5 | TRBV7-9 | 11 | many | NA | TGTGCCAGCAGCTTAGAAATAAGCCAGTACTTC | CASSLEISQYF
TRBJ2-7 | TRBV29-1 | 13 | many | NA | TGCAGCGTTGAAGATGGAGTAGGCGACGAGCAGTACTTC | CSVEDGVGDEQYF
TRBJ1-5 | TRBV28 | 12 | NA | NA | TGTGCCAGACGTAGTGTAGTTCAGCCCCAGCATTTT | CARRSVVQPQHF
TRBJ2-5 | TRBV18 | 12 | many | NA | TGTGCCAGCTCTCTGGTTGAGGAGACCCAGTACTTC | CASSLVEETQYF
TRBJ2-3 | TRBV4-3 | 17 | many | TRBD2 | TGCGCCAGCAGCCAAGGAACTAGCGGGGGGGCCACAGATACGCAGTATTTT | CASSQGTSGGATDTQYF
TRBJ2-3 | TRBV29-1 | 13 | NA | NA | TGCAGCGTTGATCCTAGGGGCACAGATACGCAGTATTTT | CSVDPRGTDTQYF
TRBJ2-5 | TRBV7-8 | 13 | many | TRBD2 | TGTGCCAGCAGCTGGGGACTAGAGGAGACCCAGTACTTC | CASSWGLEETQYF
TRBJ2-3 | TRBV19 | 15 | many | TRBD1 | TGTGCCAGTAGTGCCCCGGGACAGGGGAGAGATACGCAGTATTTT | CASSAPGQGRDTQYF
TRBJ2-1 | TRBV11-2 | 16 | many | TRBD2 | TGTGCCAGCACCCCGAGTGGTGCTAGCGGCTACAATGAGCAGTTCTTC | CASTPSGASGYNEQFF
TRBJ1-5 | TRBV2 | 13 | NA | NA | TGTGCCAGCAGCGCATCCTCCGGTCAGCCCCAGCATTTT | CASSASSGQPQHF
TRBJ2-1 | TRBV20-1 | 12 | few | NA | TGCAGTGCTAGAGATTCGGGGGATGAGCAGTTCTTC | CSARDSGDEQFF
TRBJ1-2 | TRBV12-3/TRBV12-4 | 16 | many | TRBD1 | TGTGCCAGCAGTTTAGCTCGGACAGGGGGCACCTATGGCTACACCTTC | CASSLARTGGTYGYTF